The T cell receptor beta chain under discussion was sequenced for a study of blood T cells in healthy people across ages. Germline V CDR1 and CDR2: MNHEY, SVGAGI. CDR3 length equals 14 residues. With V trimmed by 2 bases and J by 4 bases, 5 bases remained unmatched. Next came a second PCR, run for about 6 to 11 cycles, which used a sample-barcoded 5' primer along with a J-beta primer mix. A template-switch adaptor that had 12 random nucleotides put a tag on each cDNA molecule. TCRdb passed the 5' RACE reads through MiXCR, listing each CDR3 protein once. The data hold more than 900,000 distinct CDR3 sequences, with roughly 28% observed a single time. The sample was also reused in another study, on T cells of mothers and their children. Per that paper: Researchers put all of the extracted RNA into cDNA synthesis, using roughly 1.5 ug per 15 ul.

The V gene is TRBV6-5, the J gene TRBJ2-7; 7 nucleotides line up with TRBD2. This clonotype originated in a woman in her thirties or forties in good health. Sequenced material: blood. The CDR3 sequence is CASSYPGLPYEQYF. CDR3 coding DNA: TGTGCCAGCAGTTACCCGGGACTACCTTACGAGCAGTACTTC.